These 25 T cell receptor beta chains originate from one sample sequenced in a study of blood T cell repertoires in COVID-19 (dated by TCRdb to about 2020). Preparation of the library involved the immunoSEQ multiplex PCR assay. Here the immuneACCESS table is served through TCRdb, limited to in-frame sequences with V and J called. Missing clones are a known gap in these copies; in checked studies unresolved V genes cover under half, and the rest lacks a known reason. The sample profile shows 140,000 to 150,000 clones; 60% to 85% of them were found once. Clones ranked in the top ten supply 15% to 20% of the sample. The sequencing sample was made of peripheral blood. These receptors came from a man over 45 with acute or convalescent COVID-19.

The chain joins TRBV6-2 or TRBV6-3 to TRBJ1-5; D is ambiguous. The V gene lost 2 bases and the J gene lost 3 bases, with 8 bases spanning the gap. The CDR3 length is 14 residues. Germline CDR1 MNHEY, CDR2 SVGEGT. The CDR3 nucleotides read TGTGCCAGCAGTTACGCCCAGAACAATCAGCCCCAGCATTTT. Amino acid sequence: CASSYAQNNQPQHF.

The chain couples TRBV10-2 to TRBJ2-7, with 10 bases identical to TRBD1. Germline values: CDR1 WSHSY, CDR2 SAAADI. CDR3 size: 14 residues. Trimming took 4 bases from V and 7 from J; bases not matched to a gene: 7. The CDR3 is CASSAGTGVFEQYF. CDR3 DNA sequence: TGCGCCAGCAGTGCGGGGACAGGGGTTTTTGAGCAGTACTTC.

The J gene is TRBJ1-1, the V gene TRBV25-1; maybe TRBD1 (6 bases). With 1 base removed from V and 1 base from J, the gap between germline ends came to 10 bases. CDR3 length: 15 amino acids. CDR1 and CDR2 (germline): MGHDK, SYGVNS. The CDR3: CASSEFGGANTEAFF. As DNA, the CDR3 is TGTGCCAGCAGTGAATTCGGGGGGGCGAACACTGAAGCTTTCTTT.

This clone was detected once. The chain uses TRBV6-4 and TRBJ2-1, with 11 bases identical to TRBD2. The V segment lost 5 bases and the J segment 8 bases; nucleotides outside the gene matches: 8. CDR3 size: 15 residues. In germline, CDR1 is MRHNA, CDR2 SNTAGT. CDR3 sequence reads: CASSFSSGGADEQFF. CDR3 bases: TGTGCCAGCAGTTTTAGTAGCGGGGGGGCCGATGAGCAGTTCTTC.

This clone came up a few times. The gene calls are TRBV2 and TRBJ2-5; TRBD1 matches 8 bases. There are 14 residues in the CDR3. Germline V CDR1 and CDR2: SNHLY, FYNNEI. J lost 1 base, V lost 5 bases, and 3 bases had no gene match. In nucleotides, the CDR3 is TGTGCCAGCAGTACCGGACAGGGCCAAGAGACCCAGTACTTC. Residues: CASSTGQGQETQYF.

J is TRBJ2-2 and V is TRBV21-1; TRBD1 is the table's D call and was not checked against the DNA. TRBV21-1 is noted as a pseudogene. The CDR3 extends over 17 amino acids. The CDR3 sequence: CASSKEQISMNTGELFF. The CDR3 region has the DNA TGTGCCAGCAGCAAAGAACAGATATCTATGAACACCGGGGAGCTGTTTTTT.

The V and J genes are TRBV7-6 and TRBJ2-3; a possible D gene is TRBD2 (6 bases). This CDR3 has 15 residues. V shed 1 base and J shed 2 bases, with 10 bases lying between them. Germline assignment: CDR1 SGHVS and CDR2 FNYEAQ. In nucleotides, the CDR3 is TGTGCCAGCAGCTTAGTGCGGGGCAACACAGATACGCAGTATTTT. Residues: CASSLVRGNTDTQYF.

The V call is TRBV2, the J call TRBJ1-1; 8 bases are a match to TRBD1. CDR1 is SNHLY, CDR2 FYNNEI, per germline. The CDR3 is 13 residues long. The junction had 3 bases not matched to a gene; V was cut back by 4 bases and J by 5 bases. The chain's CDR3 is CASSGQGATEAFF. CDR3 DNA sequence: TGTGCCAGCAGTGGGCAGGGGGCTACTGAAGCTTTCTTT. The whole variable domain, remainder taken from reference TRBV2 and TRBJ1-1, is EPEVTQTPSHQVTQMGQEVILRCVPISNHLYFYWYRQILGQKVEFLVSFYNNEISEKSEIFDDQFSVERPDGSNFTLKIRSTKLEDSAMYFCASSGQGATEAFFGQGTRLTVV.

The chain uses TRBV24-1 and TRBJ2-5; 8 bases line up with TRBD1. The trim removed 2 bases at V and 3 bases at J, leaving 4 bases unmatched. The V gene's germline CDR1 is KGHDR and CDR2 SFDVKD. CDR3 length: 15 residues. CDR3 residues: CATSDSRDRKETQYF. The CDR3 DNA is TGTGCCACCAGTGATTCAAGGGACAGGAAAGAGACCCAGTACTTC.

This chain links TRBV6-2 or TRBV6-3 with TRBJ2-1; TRBD2 matches at 15 bases. In germline, CDR1 is MNHEY, CDR2 SVGEGT. V shed 6 bases and J 7 bases; nucleotides not matched to a gene: 7. This CDR3 is 16 amino acids long. CDR3 coding DNA: TGTGCCAGCAGCCCTCCGGGACTAGCGGGGGGAAATGAGCAGTTCTTC. Encoded protein: CASSPPGLAGGNEQFF.

The table lists this clone with a count of one. The genes are TRBV28 and TRBJ2-5; D remains unclear. This CDR3 contains 12 residues. V shed 7 bases and J shed 5 bases, with 11 bases lying between them. CDR1 is MDHEN, CDR2 SYDVKM, per germline. The CDR3 DNA reads TGTGCCAGCAACCTCGAGTGGGAGACCCAGTACTTC. Translating gives CASNLEWETQYF.

The V call is TRBV6-6, the J call TRBJ2-7; possible D gene TRBD1, 7 bases. Germline V gene lookup returns CDR1 MNHNY and CDR2 SVGAGI (reference sequence). The CDR3 is 18 amino acids. V gave up 5 bases and J gave up 7 bases, with 30 bases separating them. The CDR3 sequence: CASSPNFPLDRAGQEQYF. DNA of the CDR3: TGTGCCAGCAGTCCCAACTTCCCTCTCGACAGGGCGGGGCAAGAGCAGTACTTC.

J is TRBJ2-3 and V is TRBV15, with 7 bases fitting TRBD2. V shed 1 base, J shed 1 base, and the junction held 2 bases outside the gene matches. CDR1 is LNHNV, CDR2 YYDKDF, per germline (reference sequence). The CDR3 loop spans 15 amino acids. The CDR3 here is CATSRGGGGTDTQYF. The CDR3 DNA reads as TGTGCCACCAGCAGAGGGGGGGGTGGCACAGATACGCAGTATTTT.

The chain has TRBV5-1 and TRBJ2-2; 8 bases agree with TRBD1. Germline V gene lookup returns CDR1 SGHRS and CDR2 YFSETQ. J lost 3 bases, V lost 2 bases, and 6 bases had no gene match. This CDR3 spans 16 amino acids. CDR3 sequence (DNA): TGCGCCAGCAGCTTTCTCACAGGGGGAGACACCGGGGAGCTGTTTTTT. Protein: CASSFLTGGDTGELFF.

The chain links TRBV5-6 to TRBJ2-7, with a tentative D call TRBD1 (6 bases). Germline CDR1 reads SGHDT; CDR2 reads YYEEEE. This CDR3 is 13 amino acids long. Trimming shortened V by 5 bases and J by 4 bases, and 13 bases separated the two germline ends. The CDR3 loop reads CASRRTGLYEQYV. The DNA of the CDR3 is TGTGCCAGCAGACGAACAGGGTTATACGAGCAGTACGTC.

The chain combines TRBV3-1 (or the pseudogene TRBV3-2) with TRBJ1-6; D perhaps matches TRBD1 (5 bases). The CDR3 has 15 residues. CDR1 and CDR2 (germline): LGHDT, YNNKEL (reference sequence). V was pared by 2 bases and J by 7 bases, with 12 bases between. CDR3 protein: CASSQRGTENSPLHF. CDR3 DNA: TGTGCCAGCAGCCAACGCGGGACGGAGAATTCACCCCTCCACTTT.

V is TRBV3-1 (or the pseudogene TRBV3-2) and J is TRBJ1-3; TRBD1 agrees at 7 bases. The CDR3 length is 13 residues. V dropped 5 bases and J dropped 4; count of bases not matched to a gene: 2. CDR1 and CDR2 from the germline V gene are LGHDT and YNNKEL (reference sequence). CDR3 DNA: TGTGCCAGCAGCGCGGACAGGGGAAACACCATATATTTT. It encodes CASSADRGNTIYF.

This clone was observed at least ten times. V usage is TRBV5-1 and J usage is TRBJ2-7; D gene ambiguous. The CDR3 is 14 residues long. V lost 0 bases, J lost 3 bases, and 10 bases lay in between. CDR1 is SGHRS, CDR2 YFSETQ, per germline. CDR3 in DNA: TGCGCCAGCAGCTTGGGCGATCCACGCTACGAGCAGTACTTC. This sequence encodes CASSLGDPRYEQYF.

This chain joins TRBV9 and TRBJ2-3; a weak D match, TRBD1 (5 bases). CDR1 and CDR2 (germline): SGDLS, YYNGEE. This CDR3 has 14 amino acids. The V end was cut by 2 bases, the J end by 4 bases, with 11 bases between. The CDR3 region has the DNA TGTGCCAGCAGCGTCGAGGTGGGGCCAGATACGCAGTATTTT. Its translation: CASSVEVGPDTQYF.

The genes are TRBV30 and TRBJ2-5, with TRBD2 matching 11 bases. Per germline, CDR1 GTSNPN and CDR2 SVGIG (reference sequence). CDR3 size: 15 residues. Unmatched junction bases numbered 7, after V lost 0 bases and J lost 7 bases. The DNA for the CDR3 is TGTGCCTGGAGTGTACTAGCGGGGGAGGGAGGGACCCAGTACTTC. Encoded protein: CAWSVLAGEGGTQYF.

This chain connects TRBV6-5 to TRBJ1-5, with 9 bases lining up with TRBD1. The CDR3 is 15 residues long. Germline CDR1 MNHEY, CDR2 SVGAGI. V lost 4 bases to trimming and J lost 7 bases; unmatched junction nucleotides: 8. The CDR3 is CASSFQQGAGQPQHF. The CDR3 bases are TGTGCCAGCAGTTTCCAACAGGGGGCAGGGCAGCCCCAGCATTTT.

This clone was detected only once. This rearrangement joins TRBV6-5 to TRBJ1-2, with TRBD1 identical over 10 bases. Germline V gene sequence: CDR1 MNHEY, CDR2 SVGAGI. V gave up 6 bases and J gave up 3 bases; unmatched junction bases: 7. The CDR3 runs to 15 residues. CDR3 amino acids: CASSGGQGWDYGYTF. DNA for the CDR3: TGTGCCAGCAGCGGGGGACAGGGGTGGGACTATGGCTACACCTTC.

This clone was seen a handful of times. The chain carries TRBV10-1 and TRBJ2-2, with a tentative D call TRBD1 (6 bases). The germline gives CDR1 WNHNN, CDR2 SYGVQD (reference sequence). The V and J ends lost 5 bases and 5 bases respectively, with 9 bases between them. The CDR3 has 13 amino acids. CDR3 DNA: TGCGCCAGCAGTAAGGACAGAACCGGGGAGCTGTTTTTT. Translated: CASSKDRTGELFF.

The chain carries TRBV6-1 and TRBJ2-7, with D possibly matching TRBD2 (5 bases). Trimming took 3 bases from V and 0 from J, leaving 15 bases between them. Per germline, CDR1 MNHNS and CDR2 SASEGT. There are 16 residues in the CDR3. The CDR3 here is CASSDFERDFSYEQYV. CDR3 nucleotide sequence: TGTGCCAGCAGTGACTTTGAACGGGATTTCTCCTACGAGCAGTACGTC.

V gene TRBV5-4 combines with J gene TRBJ2-5; D call uncertain. CDR1 is SGHNT and CDR2 is YYREEE in the germline V gene (reference sequence). The V end was cut by 1 base, the J end by 5 bases, with 9 bases between. The CDR3 spans 13 residues. Written as DNA, the CDR3 is TGTGCCAGCAGCTTGAGAGGTTCCGAGACCCAGTACTTC. It is translated as CASSLRGSETQYF. Full variable domain (missing parts from reference TRBV5-4 and TRBJ2-5): ETGVTQSPTHLIKTRGQQVTLRCSSQSGHNTVSWYQQALGQGPQFIFQYYREEENGRGNFPPRFSGLQFPNYSSELNVNALELDDSALYLCASSLRGSETQYFGPGTRLLVL.